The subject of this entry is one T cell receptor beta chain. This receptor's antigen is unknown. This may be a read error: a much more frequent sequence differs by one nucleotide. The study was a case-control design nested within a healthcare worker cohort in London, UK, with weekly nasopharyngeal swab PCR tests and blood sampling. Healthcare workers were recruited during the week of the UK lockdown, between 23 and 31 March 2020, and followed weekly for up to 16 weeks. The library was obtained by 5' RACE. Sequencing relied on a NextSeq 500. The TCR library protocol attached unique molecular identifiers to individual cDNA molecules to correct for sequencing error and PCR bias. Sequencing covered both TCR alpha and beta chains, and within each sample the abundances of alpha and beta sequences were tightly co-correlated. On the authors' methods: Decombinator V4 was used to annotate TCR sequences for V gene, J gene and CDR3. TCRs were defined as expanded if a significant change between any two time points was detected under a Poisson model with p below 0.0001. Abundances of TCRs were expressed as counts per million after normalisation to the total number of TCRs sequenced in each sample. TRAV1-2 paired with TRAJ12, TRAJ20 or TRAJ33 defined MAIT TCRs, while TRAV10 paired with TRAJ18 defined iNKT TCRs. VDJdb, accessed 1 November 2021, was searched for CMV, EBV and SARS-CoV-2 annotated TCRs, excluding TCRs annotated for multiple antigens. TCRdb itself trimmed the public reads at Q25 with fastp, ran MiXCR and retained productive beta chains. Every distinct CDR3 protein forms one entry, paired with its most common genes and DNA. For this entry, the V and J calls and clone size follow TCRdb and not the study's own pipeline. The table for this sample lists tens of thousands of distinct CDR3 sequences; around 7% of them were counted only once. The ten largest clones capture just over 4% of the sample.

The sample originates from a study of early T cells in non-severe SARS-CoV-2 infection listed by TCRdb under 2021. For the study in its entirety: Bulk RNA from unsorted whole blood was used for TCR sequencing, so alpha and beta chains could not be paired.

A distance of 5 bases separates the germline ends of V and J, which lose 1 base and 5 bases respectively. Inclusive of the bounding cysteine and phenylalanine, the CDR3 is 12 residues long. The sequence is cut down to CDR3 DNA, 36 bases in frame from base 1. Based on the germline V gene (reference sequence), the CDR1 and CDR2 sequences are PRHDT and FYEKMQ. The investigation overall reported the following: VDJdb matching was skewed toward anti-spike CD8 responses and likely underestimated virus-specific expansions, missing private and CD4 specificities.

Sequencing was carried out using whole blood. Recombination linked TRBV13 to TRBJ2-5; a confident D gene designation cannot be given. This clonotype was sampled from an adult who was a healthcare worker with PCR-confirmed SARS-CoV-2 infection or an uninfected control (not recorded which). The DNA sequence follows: TGTGCCAGCAGCTTAGAAGGGGAGACCCAGTACTTC. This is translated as CASSLEGETQYF. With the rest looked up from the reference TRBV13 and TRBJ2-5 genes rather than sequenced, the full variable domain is AAGVIQSPRHLIKEKRETATLKCYPIPRHDTVYWYQQGPGQDPQFLISFYEKMQSDKGSIPDRFSAQQFSDYHSELNMSSLELGDSALYFCASSLEGETQYFGPGTRLLVL.